This entry is about one T cell receptor beta chain. The specificity of this receptor is unknown. The record has no base qualities; no much larger clone is one base away. The library was produced with the immunoSEQ multiplex PCR assay. For the multiplex PCR, a mixture combining 60 forward primers for TCR Vbeta segments and 13 reverse primers for TCR Jbeta segments was used. The CDR3 region of rearranged TCR beta genes was amplified from genomic DNA by a multiplex PCR assay. The amplified TCR beta libraries were sequenced on the Illumina HiSeq System as 87-base-pair reads. Under the source paper's analysis protocol: Across the 500 to 750 repertoires, a later analysis counted 80 million or so unique TCR beta chains, some 11 million of which were shared by at least two donors. Raw reads were error-corrected and collapsed into unique sequences with a nearest-neighbor algorithm that merged closely related sequences to remove PCR and sequencing errors. CDR3 sequences were aligned to IMGT reference sequences to assign V, D and J gene segments. For a sequence to be retained, a match of at least six nucleotides was required to both a V gene segment and a J gene segment. Rearrangements were classified as productive when the CDR3 lacked stop codons and remained in frame with V and J, and all other rearrangements were classified as non-productive. Following IMGT convention, CDR3 was defined as the stretch from the second conserved V-encoded cysteine to the conserved J-encoded phenylalanine. The earlier analysis of about 620 of the donors excluded sequences that lacked an unambiguous match to a single V gene segment. In an earlier analysis of a few hundred of the donors, V segments were called functional above 56.7% productive rearrangements and were called segregating when the between-donor standard deviation exceeded 5%. A statistical classification framework was built to diagnose cytomegalovirus status from the catalog of TCR beta chain sequences. In a later analysis, TCR nucleotide sequences were compared against IMGT/GENE-DB human TR gene sequences so that V and J genes could be assigned. In a later analysis, CDR3 sequences and most-parsimonious VDJ recombination scenarios were assigned using the TCRdist pipeline. A later analysis defined each TCR beta chain by its CDR3 amino acid sequence plus V-gene family, and excluded reads lacking a unique V-gene family. A later analysis removed several hundred highly shared, low-generation-probability nucleotide sequences to deal with suspected cross-contamination and a sequencing artifact. In a later analysis, a clonal expansion index for each public chain was calculated from normalized within-repertoire ranks of inferred template counts. Generation probabilities in a later analysis came from a VDJ recombination model fitted to out-of-frame rearrangements, and those results were checked against IGoR. Hypergeometric tests were used in a later analysis to score TCR-TCR, TCR-HLA and TCR-CMV co-occurrence, with a repertoire-size bias correction applied to the TCR pairs. A later analysis estimated false discovery rates by permuting HLA or CMV assignments 20 times. In a later analysis, co-occurring TCRs were grouped using DBSCAN, with TCRdist sequence similarity added in when clustering inside HLA-allele-positive subsets. Repertoires with fewer than 30,000 or more than 120,000 public chains were left out of co-occurrence clustering, as were about 5 repertoires with anomalous nucleotide sharing. As stored in TCRdb, this immuneACCESS dataset retains in-frame rearrangements with V and J assigned. A fraction of the clones does not appear; measured against another copy, unresolved V genes explain less than half of the discrepancy, and the remainder lacks a known reason. V and J calls and clone size are as listed in that table; D and trimming were resolved from the DNA. Recorded for this sample are around 200,000 clones; about two thirds of them occurred a single time. The leading ten clones occupy 2.5% to 3% of the sample.

This record comes from a study of cytomegalovirus exposure and HLA in healthy donors (dated by TCRdb to the late 2010s). Concerning the study at large: In an earlier analysis of approximately 500 of the donors, about 260 Gb of sequence data and 120 million or so unique TCR beta sequences from about 180 million T cells were reported. Approximately 310 gigabases of sequencing data and around 87 million unique TCR sequences were included in an early release covering roughly 700 HLA-typed donors. Of the roughly 400 genotyped donors, 81% fell in the genetic ancestry cluster associated with self-reported Caucasian donors. The study was designed to test whether signatures of past pathogen exposure could be identified by cataloging public T cell receptors. The study used immunosequencing to profile the T cell repertoires of hundreds of subjects and linked those repertoires to cytomegalovirus serostatus. Along with the roughly 700-subject first cohort, a separate validation cohort of over a hundred different subjects was used. To predict cytomegalovirus infection status, the study combined high-throughput TCR immunosequencing, statistical association of individual TCRs with disease status, and machine learning. A later analysis re-examined previously published TCR beta repertoires from just over 650 donors and added high-resolution HLA genotyping to investigate patterns of TCR occurrence. Rather than using new phenotypic data, the later analysis identified candidate immune exposures from TCR beta sequences and from how often those sequences occurred across donors. An earlier analysis of more than 450 of the donors used high-throughput TCR beta sequencing to judge whether each TCR beta V gene segment behaved as functional or pseudogenic. Donor age, sex, ethnicity and CMV serostatus were compiled alongside the repertoire data. A later genetic analysis took genome-wide SNP genotypes for about three fifths of the 666 donors and used that subset as a discovery cohort. All discovery cohort repertoires had been generated on a single sequencing platform. Class I and class II HLA loci were covered by the typing at four-digit resolution. Typing coverage varied by locus: about 620-630 donors for A, B, C, DRB1 and DQB1; roughly 560 for DQA1; over 600 for DPA1; around 490 for DPB1. Roughly five DR-DQ haplotypes were handled as single units for association and clustering, since linkage in the cohort was strong. Among roughly 400 genotyped donors of the cohort, an average of approximately 240,000 unique TCR beta nucleotide sequences was sequenced per donor, of which roughly 18% were non-productive. What the research found in general, with its limitations: Several of the top co-occurrence clusters appeared to be linked to parvovirus B19, influenza, CMV and Epstein-Barr virus, according to a later analysis. In vitro tests confirmed that a few of the cytomegalovirus-associated TCR beta chains recognize cytomegalovirus antigens. Some IMGT-functional V segments, including TRBV6-2 and TRBV6-3, could not be distinguished by the 87-base-pair reads and were therefore excluded. Linkage disequilibrium might explain the correlated functional status among segregating V segments, but an unknown experimental factor could not be excluded. In an earlier analysis of under 600 of the donors, most TCR beta V segments were observed in productive rearrangements about 87% or about 30% of the time, broadly matching IMGT annotations. In a later analysis, HLA-associated TCR beta chains were found to be more clonally expanded and to have lower generation probabilities than equally common non-associated chains. Across donors, most TCR sequences were observed very rarely, whereas some public TCRs were present in many individuals. The authors suggested that the approach could potentially be generalized to other disease states and immunological phenotypes. Sequencing depth was assumed to be roughly uniform across donors in the presence/absence analyses, though that assumption may not hold. The only immune exposure information available for the cohort was CMV serostatus. A further reported finding was that TCR beta sequences accurately predicted the HLA-A and HLA-B alleles for most subjects in the first cohort. Compared with the 666-donor mean, donors in an Asian-associated ancestry cluster had fewer N-insertions in productive TCRs, according to a later genetic analysis. A later analysis found that most CMV-associated TCR beta chains appeared HLA-restricted, with HLA associations seemingly driven largely by CMV exposure. V-gene and J-gene trimming of TCR beta chains was associated with a missense DCLRE1C variant in a later genetic analysis, and the association was replicated in an independent cohort. The study gave a list of some 150 TCR beta chains associated with cytomegalovirus. The cohort was sequenced for TCR beta chains only, and without alpha or paired-chain data the features that could be detected were limited. According to a later analysis, TCR association rates differed among HLA loci, with DRB1 alleles showing the most associated TCRs and HLA-C alleles showing the fewest. Strong co-occurrence of HLA alleles, especially DR and DQ, made assigning TCR associations to individual alleles difficult. The classifier was reported to diagnose cytomegalovirus status with high specificity and sensitivity in both the original cohort and the validation cohort. In a later analysis, 16,951 TCR beta sequences were associated with specific HLA alleles at a false discovery rate of 0.05. A group of highly shared sequence variants was considered likely to be a technical artifact of the sequencing pipeline. About 17 rarely observed V segments, including chromosome 9 orphons, were excluded from the earlier analysis of a few hundred of the donors because counts were too low. Because HLA typing was missing for some donors at each locus, association tests included only the typed subset.

The cohort was made up of under 800 healthy bone marrow donors. Cohort members were all nominally healthy when sampled, although unrecorded immune exposures were likely present. The donor was CMV seropositive and was included in the group of 290 or so seropositive cohort members. Every donor gave a peripheral blood sample, and the peripheral blood mononuclear cells from that sample were used for TCR beta sequencing. Genomic DNA extraction from the blood cell samples was performed with the Qiagen DNeasy Blood Extraction Kit. The CDR3 has 17 amino acids, counting the end cysteine and phenylalanine. Of all the DNA, just the CDR3 is kept, 51 bases in frame from base 1. Based on the germline V gene, the CDR1 and CDR2 sequences are SGHDT and YYEEEE. Trimming removed 6 bases from V and 5 bases from J; the gene matches leave 10 bases unexplained.

The chain is encoded by TRBV5-6 joined to TRBJ2-2, with 13 middle bases fitting TRBD2. Input material: PBMCs. The sequence came from a man in his forties in good health and CMV-seropositive. Read as DNA, the sequence is TGTGCCAGCACCTCACTAATGACTAGCGGGGGGACCGGGGAGCTGTTTTTT. The resulting protein is CASTSLMTSGGTGELFF.